These 20 T cell receptor beta chains were all obtained from the same sample, sequenced in a study of OX40 agonist ivuxolimab in advanced cancers. Using immunoSEQ multiplex PCR, the repertoire was profiled, and TCRdb retains in-frame clones only, with some absent. The table includes tens of thousands of clones, more than 75% detected once. The sequencing used CD4+ or CD8+ T cells sorted from blood, collected in a trial of the OX40 agonist ivuxolimab. The receptors here all came from an adult with an advanced solid tumor such as melanoma, head and neck, liver or kidney cancer.

CDR3: CASSPNIQGEFSGANVLTF. The DNA for the CDR3 is TGTGCCAGCAGCCCAAATATACAGGGCGAATTCTCTGGGGCCAACGTCCTGACTTTC. The chain employs TRBV11-1 and TRBJ2-6; TRBD1 might be the D (6 bases). V shed 5 bases and J shed 0 bases, with 20 bases lying between them. The length of the CDR3 is 19 residues. Germline CDR1 and CDR2: SGHAT and FQDESV (reference sequence).

The CDR3 sequence: CASSIASGQETQYF. For the CDR3, the DNA is TGCGCCAGCAGCATAGCTAGCGGCCAAGAGACCCAGTACTTC. The chain joins TRBV5-1 to TRBJ2-5; 7 bases are a match to TRBD2. J was trimmed by 1 base and V by 4 bases; bases with no gene match: 4. This CDR3 region has 14 residues. In germline, CDR1 is SGHRS, CDR2 YFSETQ.

This chain uses TRBV9 with TRBJ2-5; 8 bases are a match to TRBD1. Looked up from germline, CDR1 is SGDLS and CDR2 is YYNGEE. The V segment lost 0 bases and the J segment 4 bases; nucleotides outside the gene matches: 8. This CDR3 has 16 residues. The CDR3 here is CASSVAGQGQSETQYF. The CDR3 bases are TGTGCCAGCAGCGTAGCCGGACAGGGTCAATCAGAGACCCAGTACTTC.

The J gene is TRBJ1-2, the V gene TRBV19, with D maybe TRBD1 (6 bases). Trimming pared 2 bases from V and 2 bases from J, leaving 9 bases between. The CDR3 totals 14 residues. Germline CDR1 reads LNHDA; CDR2 reads SQIVND (reference sequence). The DNA of the CDR3 is TGTGCCAGTAGTATACGGGGGCCCAACTATGGCTACACCTTC. Amino acids: CASSIRGPNYGYTF.

The chain combines TRBV19 with TRBJ1-1, with D unresolved. Trimming pared 4 bases from V and 3 bases from J, leaving 12 bases between. The CDR3 runs 14 residues. Germline V gene data show CDR1 as LNHDA and CDR2 as SQIVND (reference sequence). CDR3 residues: CASSNIGLHTEAFF. The CDR3 DNA sequence: TGTGCCAGTAGTAACATCGGGCTTCACACTGAAGCTTTCTTT.

The rearrangement links TRBV7-2 to TRBJ2-7; D not resolved. Germline values: CDR1 SGHTA, CDR2 FQGNSA. The CDR3 spans 14 residues. V dropped 5 bases and J dropped 0 bases, with 11 bases sitting between them. The CDR3 nucleotides read TGTGCCAGCAGCCTGACTGAAGGCTCCTACGAGCAGTACTTC. Translating it yields CASSLTEGSYEQYF. The full variable domain, completed using reference TRBV7-2 and TRBJ2-7, is GAGVSQSPSNKVTEKGKDVELRCDPISGHTALYWYRQSLGQGLEFLIYFQGNSAPDKSGLPSDRFSAERTGGSVSTLTIQRTQQEDSAVYLCASSLTEGSYEQYFGPGTRLTVT.

The J gene is TRBJ2-2, the V gene TRBV6-5, with unresolved D. Germline V gene lookup returns CDR1 MNHEY and CDR2 SVGAGI. V was trimmed by 7 bases and J by 0 bases, leaving 9 bases between them. There are 14 residues in the CDR3. CDR3 region: CASKGGANTGELFF. The CDR3 DNA sequence: TGTGCCAGCAAGGGCGGCGCGAACACCGGGGAGCTGTTTTTT.

By proportion, this clone is medium-sized (0.01 to 0.1%). V is TRBV5-8 and J is TRBJ2-5; 14 nucleotides align to TRBD2. The trim removed 6 bases at V and 5 bases at J, leaving 18 bases unmatched. CDR3 size: 19 residues. Germline CDR1 reads SGHTS; CDR2 reads YDEGEE. The CDR3 protein is CASTTTPGLAGALWETQYF. The CDR3 bases are TGTGCCAGCACCACAACACCGGGACTAGCGGGGGCCCTCTGGGAGACCCAGTACTTC.

This clone is a singleton in its sample. The chain uses TRBV7-2 and TRBJ1-6, with 10 nucleotides matching TRBD1. V was clipped by 6 bases and J by 10 bases; unmatched bases: 12. Germline V gene sequence: CDR1 SGHTA, CDR2 FQGNSA. The CDR3 length is 16 residues. The CDR3 loop is CASRGTGDVGGSPLHF. CDR3 coding DNA: TGTGCCAGCAGGGGGACAGGGGATGTCGGTGGGTCACCCCTCCACTTT.

This chain joins TRBV4-3 and TRBJ1-2; possible D gene TRBD1, 6 bases. Germline-derived CDR1 and CDR2 are LGHNA and YSLEER. The CDR3 is 19 residues long. V was shortened by 0 bases and J by 0 bases, with 20 bases between the two germline ends. CDR3 loop: CASSQDLGSGEATNYGYTF. The CDR3 region has the DNA TGCGCCAGCAGCCAAGACCTAGGTTCAGGGGAAGCGACTAACTATGGCTACACCTTC.

The V gene is TRBV2, the J gene TRBJ1-6; D is unresolved. V lost 7 bases to trimming and J lost 4 bases, with 2 bases between them. Germline V CDR1 and CDR2: SNHLY, FYNNEI. CDR3 length equals 11 residues. CDR3 protein: CASTYNSPLHF. CDR3 coding DNA: TGTGCCAGCACTTATAATTCACCCCTCCACTTT.

This chain links TRBV18 with TRBJ1-1; a weak D match, TRBD1 (5 bases). The germline V gene encodes CDR1 KGHSH and CDR2 LQKENI. Trimming removed 0 bases from V and 0 bases from J, with 11 bases in between. This CDR3 region has 16 residues. The DNA of the CDR3 is TGTGCCAGCTCACCACCGCTGGGGGGTCTGAACACTGAAGCTTTCTTT. As protein: CASSPPLGGLNTEAFF.

V is TRBV7-2 and J is TRBJ2-5; D is unresolved. CDR1 SGHTA and CDR2 FQGNSA come from the germline V gene. The CDR3 totals 12 residues. Trimming removed 4 bases at V and 1 base at J, with 4 bases between. The CDR3 bases are TGTGCCAGCAGCTCATTCCAAGAGACCCAGTACTTC. Amino acids: CASSSFQETQYF.

The V gene is TRBV10-2, the J gene TRBJ1-5; D unclear. The V gene lost 4 bases and the J gene lost 5 bases, with 12 bases spanning the gap. CDR1 is WSHSY and CDR2 is SAAADI in the germline V gene. CDR3 length: 14 residues. CDR3 loop: CASSVVSSHQPQHF. The CDR3 DNA reads as TGCGCCAGCAGTGTAGTAAGTAGTCATCAGCCCCAGCATTTT.

This clone was seen once. V gene TRBV14 combines with J gene TRBJ2-2; TRBD1 is a possible D gene (5 bases). Trimming took off 1 base at V and 5 bases at J, with 17 bases between the two ends. The CDR3 is made up of 17 amino acids. CDR1 SGHDN and CDR2 FVKESK come from the germline V gene. The CDR3 sequence is CASSQAFGKPGTGELFF. For the CDR3, the DNA is TGTGCCAGCAGCCAAGCCTTTGGGAAACCAGGGACCGGGGAGCTGTTTTTT.

The genes are TRBV28 and TRBJ1-5, with D unclear. Germline V gives CDR1 MDHEN, CDR2 SYDVKM. There are 14 residues in the CDR3. V shed 8 bases and J shed 3 bases, with 14 bases lying between them. The CDR3 coding sequence is TGTGCCAGCGAACAAGGCGGAAACAATCAGCCCCAGCATTTT. It yields the protein CASEQGGNNQPQHF.

The V and J genes are TRBV20-1 and TRBJ2-7; no definite D call. V was clipped by 6 bases and J by 2 bases, with 8 bases between them. CDR3 length equals 11 residues. The germline CDR1 and CDR2 sequences are DFQATT and SNEGSKA (reference sequence). The CDR3, as DNA: TGCAGTGCCCCGAGGCCCTACGAGCAGTACTTC. Translating it yields CSAPRPYEQYF.

V gene TRBV7-2 combines with J gene TRBJ2-5; TRBD2 matches 7 bases. Germline values: CDR1 SGHTA, CDR2 FQGNSA. V was pared by 5 bases and J by 4 bases, with 13 bases of the junction left unmatched. This CDR3 has 16 residues. The CDR3 reads CASSPLVAGPRETQYF. The CDR3 nucleotides read TGTGCCAGCAGCCCCCTAGTAGCGGGCCCTCGAGAGACCCAGTACTTC. The whole variable domain, remainder taken from reference TRBV7-2 and TRBJ2-5, is GAGVSQSPSNKVTEKGKDVELRCDPISGHTALYWYRQSLGQGLEFLIYFQGNSAPDKSGLPSDRFSAERTGGSVSTLTIQRTQQEDSAVYLCASSPLVAGPRETQYFGPGTRLLVL.

The CDR3 coding sequence is TGTGCCAGCAGCTTATATGGACAGGGGGTTGGTGGCTACACCTTC. Protein: CASSLYGQGVGGYTF. V gene TRBV13 combines with J gene TRBJ1-2; 10 nucleotides match TRBD1. CDR3 size: 15 residues. The ends lost 2 bases at V and 7 bases at J; junction bases unmatched: 7. The germline V gene has CDR1 PRHDT and CDR2 FYEKMQ (reference sequence).

The CDR3 sequence is CASSPRDGYEQYF. The CDR3 region has the DNA TGTGCCAGCTCACCTCGGGACGGCTACGAGCAGTACTTC. The genes are TRBV18 and TRBJ2-7; tentatively, D is TRBD1 or TRBD2 (5 bases each). In germline, CDR1 is KGHSH, CDR2 LQKENI. Trimming took off 3 bases at V and 3 bases at J, with 9 bases between the two ends. This CDR3 comprises 13 residues.